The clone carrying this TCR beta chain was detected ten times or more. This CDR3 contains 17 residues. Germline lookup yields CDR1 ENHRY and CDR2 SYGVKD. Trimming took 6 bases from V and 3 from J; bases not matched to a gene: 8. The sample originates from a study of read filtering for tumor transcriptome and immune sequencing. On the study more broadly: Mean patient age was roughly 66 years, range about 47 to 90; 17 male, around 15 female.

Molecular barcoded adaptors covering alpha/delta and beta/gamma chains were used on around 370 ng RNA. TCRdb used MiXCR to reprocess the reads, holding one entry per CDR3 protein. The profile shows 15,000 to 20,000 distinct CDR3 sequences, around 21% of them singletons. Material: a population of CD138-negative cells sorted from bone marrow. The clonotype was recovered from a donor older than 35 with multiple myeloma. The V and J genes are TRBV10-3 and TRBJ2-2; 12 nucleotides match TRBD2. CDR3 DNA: TGTGCCATCAGCCCACTAGCGGGAGGTGATGACACCGGGGAGCTGTTTTTT. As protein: CAISPLAGGDDTGELFF.